The rows below give T cell receptor beta chains drawn from one sample of a study of T cells in Graves' hyperthyroidism and ophthalmopathy. A single record per CDR3 protein comes from TCRdb applying MiXCR to the multiplex PCR reads. The sample has around 280,000 distinct CDR3 sequences; about an eighth are singletons. Sequencing used blood. All receptors come from a woman aged 25 to 45 with Graves' hyperthyroidism that later progressed to Graves' ophthalmopathy. Both conserved end residues are part of each CDR3. Each record gives: CDR3 DNA, CDR3 protein, clone size, J gene, V gene, D gene. D genes are given only for firm matches. Only part of the rows carry a size: once, few, many, or a class if the clone is expanded.

CDR3 DNA: TGTGCCACCAGCGCCCCGGAGGGGGTTGAAGCTTTCTTT; CDR3 protein: CATSAPEGVEAFF; clone size: many; J gene: TRBJ1-1; V gene: TRBV15; D gene: NA
CDR3 DNA: TGCGCCAGCAGCCAAGAGACCGTAAGAGACCCGAGGACCGGGGAGCTGTTTTTT; CDR3 protein: CASSQETVRDPRTGELFF; clone size: few; J gene: TRBJ2-2; V gene: TRBV4-3; D gene: NA
CDR3 DNA: TGTGCCAGCAGTTGGACGAGCTCCTACGAGCAGTACTTC; CDR3 protein: CASSWTSSYEQYF; clone size: many; J gene: TRBJ2-7; V gene: TRBV28; D gene: NA
CDR3 DNA: TGTGCCAGCAGACCAATACAGTGGTTCGAGCAGTACTTC; CDR3 protein: CASRPIQWFEQYF; clone size: few; J gene: TRBJ2-7; V gene: TRBV6-1; D gene: NA
CDR3 DNA: TGTGCCAGCTCCTCGGCGGGAGTGAGGAATGAGCAGTTCTTC; CDR3 protein: CASSSAGVRNEQFF; clone size: many; J gene: TRBJ2-1; V gene: TRBV18; D gene: TRBD2
CDR3 DNA: TGTGCCAGCAGTTTTCGGGGCATATGGAATGAGCAGTTCTTC; CDR3 protein: CASSFRGIWNEQFF; clone size: many; J gene: TRBJ2-1; V gene: TRBV27; D gene: NA
CDR3 DNA: TGTGCCAGCAGCTTAGAGACCCCTGGGACTGAAGCTTTCTTT; CDR3 protein: CASSLETPGTEAFF; clone size: NA; J gene: TRBJ1-1; V gene: TRBV7-9; D gene: NA
CDR3 DNA: TGTGCCAGCAGCTCGACTAGCGAGGATACGCAGTATTTT; CDR3 protein: CASSSTSEDTQYF; clone size: few; J gene: TRBJ2-3; V gene: TRBV5-8; D gene: TRBD2
CDR3 DNA: TGTGCCAGTAGTATCCTACAGGAGAGCTATGGCTACACCTTC; CDR3 protein: CASSILQESYGYTF; clone size: many; J gene: TRBJ1-2; V gene: TRBV19; D gene: NA
CDR3 DNA: TGCAGTGCTAGGGCAGGACCTACGGACACCATATATTTT; CDR3 protein: CSARAGPTDTIYF; clone size: NA; J gene: TRBJ1-3; V gene: TRBV20-1; D gene: NA
CDR3 DNA: TGTGCCAGCAGCGTAGATGCGGGAGCTGGGAGGGAGCAGTACTTC; CDR3 protein: CASSVDAGAGREQYF; clone size: many; J gene: TRBJ2-7; V gene: TRBV9; D gene: TRBD2
CDR3 DNA: TGTGCCACCAGTGATAATGGAGCCCAGAAAGCTTTCTTT; CDR3 protein: CATSDNGAQKAFF; clone size: many; J gene: TRBJ1-1; V gene: TRBV24-1; D gene: NA
CDR3 DNA: TGCAGTTTTTCGTCGGGAGGCTCGCCCTACGAGCAGTACTTC; CDR3 protein: CSFSSGGSPYEQYF; clone size: many; J gene: TRBJ2-7; V gene: TRBV20-1; D gene: TRBD2
CDR3 DNA: TGTGCCAGCAGTTACAGTCGGCCCCCCGAGCAGTACTTC; CDR3 protein: CASSYSRPPEQYF; clone size: few; J gene: TRBJ2-7; V gene: TRBV6-6; D gene: NA
CDR3 DNA: TGTGCCAGCAGCAGCCCCCCGGGACACCAGACCGGGGAGCTGTTTTTT; CDR3 protein: CASSSPPGHQTGELFF; clone size: many; J gene: TRBJ2-2; V gene: TRBV27; D gene: NA
CDR3 DNA: TGTGCCAGCAGTTTAGCGCATGAAGCTTTCTTT; CDR3 protein: CASSLAHEAFF; clone size: many; J gene: TRBJ1-1; V gene: TRBV28; D gene: NA
CDR3 DNA: TGTGCCAGCAGCCCCGAAGAGACCTCCTACAATGAGCAGTTCTTC; CDR3 protein: CASSPEETSYNEQFF; clone size: NA; J gene: TRBJ2-1; V gene: TRBV6-4; D gene: NA
CDR3 DNA: TGTGCCAGCAGACCAAAACTAGCGGGAGGGCCAGATACGCAGTATTTT; CDR3 protein: CASRPKLAGGPDTQYF; clone size: many; J gene: TRBJ2-3; V gene: TRBV7-9; D gene: TRBD2
CDR3 DNA: TGTGCCAGTAAGGTGGCGGGAGTGAGCTCCTACAATGAGCAGTTCTTC; CDR3 protein: CASKVAGVSSYNEQFF; clone size: few; J gene: TRBJ2-1; V gene: TRBV19; D gene: TRBD2
CDR3 DNA: TGTGCCAGCAGTTACTCTACAGGGGGCTCCGTCGAGCAGTACTTC; CDR3 protein: CASSYSTGGSVEQYF; clone size: NA; J gene: TRBJ2-7; V gene: TRBV6-2/TRBV6-3; D gene: TRBD1
CDR3 DNA: TGTGCCAGCAGTCCCAGCGCACCATGGGACGAGCAGTACTTC; CDR3 protein: CASSPSAPWDEQYF; clone size: many; J gene: TRBJ2-7; V gene: TRBV12-3/TRBV12-4; D gene: NA
CDR3 DNA: TGTGCCAGTAGCGAGGTCCGGGGACCGAACACCGGGGAGCTGTTTTTT; CDR3 protein: CASSEVRGPNTGELFF; clone size: few; J gene: TRBJ2-2; V gene: TRBV19; D gene: NA
CDR3 DNA: TGTGCCAGCAGCTATGGGACAGAAAATTCACCCCTCCACTTT; CDR3 protein: CASSYGTENSPLHF; clone size: many; J gene: TRBJ1-6; V gene: TRBV6-2/TRBV6-3; D gene: TRBD1
CDR3 DNA: TGTGCCAGTAGTATCGAAGCGGTCTCCTACAATGAGCAGTTCTTC; CDR3 protein: CASSIEAVSYNEQFF; clone size: NA; J gene: TRBJ2-1; V gene: TRBV19; D gene: NA
CDR3 DNA: TGTGCCACCAGTGACCTTAGACAGGAGGGGACCCAGTACTTC; CDR3 protein: CATSDLRQEGTQYF; clone size: few; J gene: TRBJ2-5; V gene: TRBV24-1; D gene: NA
CDR3 DNA: TGTGCCAGCAGCTCCGCTAGCGGAGGTTCTTGGAATGAGCAGTTCTTC; CDR3 protein: CASSSASGGSWNEQFF; clone size: many; J gene: TRBJ2-1; V gene: TRBV7-9; D gene: TRBD2
CDR3 DNA: TGCGCCAGCGCCTGGACTAGCGGGAAAGGGGGAGATACGCAGTATTTT; CDR3 protein: CASAWTSGKGGDTQYF; clone size: NA; J gene: TRBJ2-3; V gene: TRBV5-1; D gene: TRBD2
CDR3 DNA: TGTGCCAGCAGTTCCGGGACAGGGGGCTTCAATGAGCAGTTCTTC; CDR3 protein: CASSSGTGGFNEQFF; clone size: many; J gene: TRBJ2-1; V gene: TRBV27; D gene: TRBD1
CDR3 DNA: TGTGCCAGCAGCGCCCAGATAGCGGGAGGGCCCTACGAGCAGTACTTC; CDR3 protein: CASSAQIAGGPYEQYF; clone size: many; J gene: TRBJ2-7; V gene: TRBV9; D gene: TRBD2
CDR3 DNA: TGTGCCAGCCGCTCTGCCATCTCGAACACCGGGGAGCTGTTTTTT; CDR3 protein: CASRSAISNTGELFF; clone size: many; J gene: TRBJ2-2; V gene: TRBV11-2; D gene: NA
CDR3 DNA: TGTGCCTGGGGGAAAAACACTGAAGCTTTCTTT; CDR3 protein: CAWGKNTEAFF; clone size: many; J gene: TRBJ1-1; V gene: TRBV30; D gene: NA
CDR3 DNA: TGCAGTGCTATTAGCAATCGGCCCCAGCATTTT; CDR3 protein: CSAISNRPQHF; clone size: NA; J gene: TRBJ1-5; V gene: TRBV20-1; D gene: NA